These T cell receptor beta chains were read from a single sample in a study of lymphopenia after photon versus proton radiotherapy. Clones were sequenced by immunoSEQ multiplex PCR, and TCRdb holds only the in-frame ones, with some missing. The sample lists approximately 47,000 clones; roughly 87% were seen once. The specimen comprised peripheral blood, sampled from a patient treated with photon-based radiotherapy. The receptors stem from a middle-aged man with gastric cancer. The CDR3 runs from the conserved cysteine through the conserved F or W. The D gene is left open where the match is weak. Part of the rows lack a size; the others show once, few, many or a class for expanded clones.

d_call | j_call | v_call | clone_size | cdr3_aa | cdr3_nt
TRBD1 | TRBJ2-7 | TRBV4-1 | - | CASSPDRGSYEQYF | TGCGCCAGCAGCCCCGACAGGGGGAGTTACGAGCAGTACTTC
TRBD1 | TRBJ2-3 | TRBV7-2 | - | CASSLAGQGSDTQYF | TGTGCCAGCAGCTTAGCGGGACAGGGCAGCGATACGCAGTATTTT
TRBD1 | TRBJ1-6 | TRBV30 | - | CASRDSYNSPLHF | TGTGCCAGCCGGGACAGCTATAATTCACCCCTCCACTTT
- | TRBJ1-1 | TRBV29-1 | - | CSVGQSSPTEAFF | TGCAGCGTCGGGCAGAGTTCGCCAACTGAAGCTTTCTTT
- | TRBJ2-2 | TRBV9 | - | CASSVGWTANTGELFF | TGTGCCAGCAGCGTTGGGTGGACAGCGAACACCGGGGAGCTGTTTTTT
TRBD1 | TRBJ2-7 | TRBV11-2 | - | CASSLGAGQGSEQYF | TGTGCCAGCAGCTTAGGGGCAGGACAGGGGAGCGAGCAGTACTTC
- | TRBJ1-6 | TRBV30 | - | CAWSVMESPSSYNSPLHF | TGTGCCTGGAGTGTAATGGAGTCGCCGAGCTCCTATAATTCACCCCTCCACTTT
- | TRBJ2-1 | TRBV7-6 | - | CASSSSRTRRSSYNEQFF | TGTGCCAGCAGCTCCTCAAGGACCCGCAGGAGCTCCTACAATGAGCAGTTCTTC
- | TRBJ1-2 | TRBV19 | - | CASSPRGYYGYTF | TGTGCCAGTAGCCCACGGGGGTACTATGGCTACACCTTC
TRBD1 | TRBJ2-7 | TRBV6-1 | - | CASRISGTGSYEQYF | TGTGCCAGCAGGATCTCCGGGACAGGGTCCTACGAGCAGTACTTC
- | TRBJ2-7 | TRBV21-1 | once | CATIRRRGSSYEQYF | TGTGCCACCATACGACGGAGGGGAAGCTCCTACGAGCAGTACTTC
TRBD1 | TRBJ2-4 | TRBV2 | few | CASGLDRDRAKNIQYF | TGTGCCAGCGGGCTAGACAGGGATCGAGCCAAAAACATTCAGTACTTC
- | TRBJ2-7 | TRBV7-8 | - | CASRVTESYEQYF | TGTGCCAGCAGGGTTACGGAGTCCTACGAGCAGTACTTC
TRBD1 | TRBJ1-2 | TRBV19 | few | CASTLDRGRGGYTF | TGTGCCAGTACCCTGGACAGGGGACGAGGAGGCTACACCTTC
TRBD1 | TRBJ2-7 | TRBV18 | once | CASSQDREPLYEQYF | TGTGCCAGCTCACAGGACAGGGAACCACTCTACGAGCAGTACTTC
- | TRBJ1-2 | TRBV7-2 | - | CASSSDGYYGYTF | TGTGCCAGCAGCTCCGACGGATACTATGGCTACACCTTC
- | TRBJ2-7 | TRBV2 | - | CASKETHAYEQYF | TGTGCCAGCAAGGAGACACACGCCTACGAGCAGTACTTC
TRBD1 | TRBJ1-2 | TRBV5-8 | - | CASNWDRGYGYTF | TGTGCCAGCAACTGGGACAGGGGCTATGGCTACACCTTC
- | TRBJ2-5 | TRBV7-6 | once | CASTTLRGRSETQYF | TGTGCCAGCACCACCCTCCGGGGTCGTTCGGAGACCCAGTACTTC
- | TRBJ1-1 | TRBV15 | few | CATRPGLNTEAFF | TGTGCCACCAGACCCGGATTGAACACTGAAGCTTTCTTT
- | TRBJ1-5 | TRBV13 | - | CASSLSGSFSNQPQHF | TGTGCCAGCAGCTTATCTGGTTCGTTTAGCAATCAGCCCCAGCATTTT
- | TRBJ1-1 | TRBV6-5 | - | CASSPRGRNTEAFF | TGTGCCAGCAGTCCTCGGGGGCGGAACACTGAAGCTTTCTTT
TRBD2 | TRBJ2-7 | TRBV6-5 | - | CASSYRGGGREEQYF | TGTGCCAGCAGTTACCGCGGGGGGGGACGGGAGGAGCAGTACTTC
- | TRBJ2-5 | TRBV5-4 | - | CASSFRQEQETQYF | TGTGCCAGCAGCTTCCGACAGGAACAAGAGACCCAGTACTTC
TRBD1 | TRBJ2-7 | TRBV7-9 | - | CASSQGAEDPYEQYF | TGTGCCAGCAGCCAGGGGGCAGAGGACCCCTACGAGCAGTACTTC
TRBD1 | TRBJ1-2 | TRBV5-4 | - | CASSPGTGAYGYTF | TGTGCCAGCAGCCCGGGGACAGGGGCCTATGGCTACACCTTC
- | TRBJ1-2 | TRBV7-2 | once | CASGSGQASYTF | TGTGCCAGCGGATCAGGGCAGGCCTCCTACACCTTC
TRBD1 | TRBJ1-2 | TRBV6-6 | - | CASSYSQGKGYTF | TGTGCCAGCAGTTACTCACAGGGGAAGGGCTACACCTTC
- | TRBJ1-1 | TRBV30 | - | CAWSLLSSFNTEAFF | TGTGCCTGGAGTCTACTGTCCTCCTTTAACACTGAAGCTTTCTTT
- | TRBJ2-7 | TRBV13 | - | CASSSGSLTYEQYF | TGTGCCAGCAGCTCCGGGAGTCTCACCTACGAGCAGTACTTC
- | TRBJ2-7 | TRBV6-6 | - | CASSAGTHSYEQYF | TGTGCCAGCAGTGCCGGGACCCACTCCTACGAGCAGTACTTC
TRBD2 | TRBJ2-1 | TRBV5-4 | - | CASSFGGGKYNEQFF | TGTGCCAGCAGCTTTGGCGGGGGGAAGTACAATGAGCAGTTCTTC